The 27 T cell receptor beta chains below come from one sample, sequenced in a study of blood T cell repertoires in COVID-19. Libraries were prepared by immunoSEQ multiplex PCR; TCRdb keeps only in-frame clonotypes and omits some of them. The table has some 190,000 clones, 88% seen once. Material: peripheral blood. These receptors were taken from a human donor in a cohort sampled during active COVID-19.

V gene TRBV30 combines with J gene TRBJ1-1, with a possible D match to TRBD1 (5 bases). The CDR3 has 10 residues. Trimming stripped 5 bases from V and 10 bases from J, with 11 bases between. The germline V gene encodes CDR1 GTSNPN and CDR2 SVGIG (reference sequence). The CDR3 spells CAWGGTGAFF. CDR3 DNA: TGTGCCTGGGGGGGTACGGGAGCTTTCTTT.

The chain combines TRBV6-6 with TRBJ1-1; a possible D gene is TRBD1 (5 bases). V dropped 5 bases and J dropped 7 bases, with 8 bases sitting between them. Germline V gene sequence: CDR1 MNHNY, CDR2 SVGAGI (reference sequence). The length of the CDR3 is 11 residues. DNA of the CDR3: TGTGCCAGCAGTCAGACAGATGAAGCTTTCTTT. It specifies CASSQTDEAFF.

Here the CDR3 reads CASSLDIHSYEQYF. CDR3 nucleotides: TGTGCCAGCAGCTTGGACATCCACTCCTACGAGCAGTACTTC. V gene TRBV5-4 combines with J gene TRBJ2-7, with unresolved D. V gave up 0 bases and J gave up 0 bases, with 7 bases separating them. The V gene's germline CDR1 is SGHNT and CDR2 YYREEE (reference sequence). The CDR3 has 14 amino acids.

The chain has TRBV5-1 and TRBJ1-6, with TRBD1 as a possible D gene (6 bases). Germline V gene data show CDR1 as SGHRS and CDR2 as YFSETQ. The CDR3 runs to 14 residues. The V and J ends lost 4 bases and 15 bases respectively, with 20 bases between them. CDR3 coding DNA: TGCGCCAGCAGCCCTCGGGACAACGGAAGGTACCTCCACTTT. It is translated as CASSPRDNGRYLHF. Combining the CDR3 with reference TRBV5-1 and TRBJ1-6 gives the whole variable domain KAGVTQTPRYLIKTRGQQVTLSCSPISGHRSVSWYQQTPGQGLQFLFEYFSETQRNKGNFPGRFSGRQFSNSRSEMNVSTLELGDSALYLCASSPRDNGRYLHFGNGTRLTVT.

This sequence joins TRBV9 and TRBJ2-7, with 10 bases lining up with TRBD2. The CDR3 loop spans 15 amino acids. The germline V gene has CDR1 SGDLS and CDR2 YYNGEE. V lost 4 bases and J lost 6; bases outside the gene matches: 10. The CDR3 DNA follows: TGTGCCAGCAGCCCGACCGGGACTAGCGAAAGCGAGCAGTACTTC. Amino acid sequence: CASSPTGTSESEQYF.

This chain uses TRBV15 with TRBJ2-7; 8 bases agree with TRBD1. V trimming: 0 bases; J trimming: 6 bases; junction bases outside the gene matches: 7. CDR3 length: 15 amino acids. Germline V gene sequence: CDR1 LNHNV, CDR2 YYDKDF (reference sequence). DNA of the CDR3: TGTGCCACCAGCAGAGACTTCTTACAGGGGGGCGAGCAGTACTTC. It encodes CATSRDFLQGGEQYF.

The chain couples TRBV2 to TRBJ2-1, with TRBD2 as a possible D gene (5 bases). The CDR3 sequence is 13 residues long. Per the germline V gene, CDR1 is SNHLY and CDR2 is FYNNEI. V lost 6 bases, J lost 6 bases, and 12 bases lay in between. The CDR3 nucleotides are TGTGCCAGCAGACCCCTAGCTATCAATGAGCAGTTCTTC. Translation gives CASRPLAINEQFF.

The rearrangement uses TRBV4-1 and TRBJ2-7; 7 nucleotides match TRBD2. The germline CDR1 and CDR2 sequences are MGHRA and YSYEKL. The CDR3 has 14 residues. V was pared by 0 bases and J by 6 bases, with 5 bases of the junction left unmatched. CDR3 region: CASSQEGGFGEQYF. CDR3 bases: TGCGCCAGCAGCCAAGAGGGGGGGTTCGGCGAGCAGTACTTC.

The chain couples TRBV10-3 to TRBJ2-6; TRBD1 matches at 7 bases. The germline gives CDR1 ENHRY, CDR2 SYGVKD. The CDR3 length is 16 residues. J lost 0 bases, V lost 8 bases, and 7 bases had no gene match. The CDR3 DNA reads as TGTGCCATCGGGGGACAGTGGATCTCTGGGGCCAACGTCCTGACTTTC. Amino acid sequence: CAIGGQWISGANVLTF.

This clone was counted a few times. The gene calls are TRBV4-3 and TRBJ2-2, with a tentative D call TRBD2 (6 bases). Germline CDR1 reads LGHNA; CDR2 reads YSLEER. The CDR3 is made up of 17 amino acids. Trimming took off 2 bases at V and 3 bases at J, with 16 bases between the two ends. The CDR3 reads CASSQNPDGGYTGELFF. The CDR3 region has the DNA TGCGCCAGCAGCCAAAATCCGGACGGGGGTTACACCGGGGAGCTGTTTTTT.

This sequence joins TRBV10-3 and TRBJ1-4; no firm D call. Trimming took off 2 bases at V and 1 base at J, with 8 bases between the two ends. The CDR3 has 15 amino acids. Germline CDR1 and CDR2: ENHRY and SYGVKD. The CDR3 is CAISETRETNEKLFF. The CDR3 DNA reads as TGTGCCATCAGTGAGACCCGGGAAACTAATGAAAAACTGTTTTTT.

This clone showed up just once. The V call is TRBV18, the J call TRBJ1-4; 7 positions match TRBD1. The CDR3 sequence is 14 residues long. V was clipped by 0 bases and J by 5 bases; unmatched bases: 0. CDR1 is KGHSH and CDR2 is LQKENI in the germline V gene. The CDR3 DNA follows: TGTGCCAGCTCACCACCGGGACAGAATGAAAAACTGTTTTTT. It is translated as CASSPPGQNEKLFF.

This chain connects TRBV29-1 to TRBJ1-2; D is uncertain. The germline V and J ends were trimmed by 5 bases and 8 bases, with 12 bases remaining between them. Germline V gene lookup returns CDR1 SQVTM and CDR2 ANQGSEA. The CDR3 totals 11 residues. The CDR3 nucleotides are TGCAGCGTTTATTCGGGAGGCGGCTACACCTTC. Its translation: CSVYSGGGYTF.

V gene TRBV6-6 combines with J gene TRBJ2-3, with a tentative D call TRBD2 (6 bases). Between the trimmed V and J ends, which lost 8 bases and 6 bases, there was a span of 12 bases. The CDR3 extends over 12 amino acids. CDR1 and CDR2 from the germline V gene are MNHNY and SVGAGI (reference sequence). The CDR3 is CASGQGGDTQYF. The CDR3, as DNA: TGTGCCAGCGGACAAGGAGGGGATACGCAGTATTTT.

V usage is TRBV9 and J usage is TRBJ1-4; no definite D call. Germline CDR1 reads SGDLS; CDR2 reads YYNGEE. This CDR3 has 16 amino acids. V gave up 4 bases and J gave up 3 bases, with 16 bases separating them. CDR3 amino acids: CASSPRGSTPNEKLFF. CDR3 bases: TGTGCCAGCAGCCCCCGAGGCTCTACTCCTAATGAAAAACTGTTTTTT. The variable domain in full, completed from reference TRBV9 and TRBJ1-4, reads DSGVTQTPKHLITATGQRVTLRCSPRSGDLSVYWYQQSLDQGLQFLIQYYNGEERAKGNILERFSAQQFPDLHSELNLSSLELGDSALYFCASSPRGSTPNEKLFFGSGTQLSVL.

The rearrangement joins TRBV5-4 to TRBJ1-4, with TRBD1 matching 10 bases. The CDR3 is made up of 15 amino acids. Trimming at V came to 3 bases and at J to 7 bases, leaving 6 bases not matched to a gene. Germline values: CDR1 SGHNT, CDR2 YYREEE (reference sequence). The CDR3 loop reads CASSSTGQGSEKLFF. DNA for the CDR3: TGTGCCAGCAGCTCCACGGGACAGGGGAGTGAAAAACTGTTTTTT.

The rearrangement links TRBV24-1 to TRBJ1-1, with D hard to call. In germline, CDR1 is KGHDR, CDR2 SFDVKD. The V and J ends lost 4 bases and 5 bases respectively, with 13 bases between them. The CDR3 contains 14 residues. The CDR3 nucleotides are TGTGCCACCAGTGACCCCGGGCGGGGAACTGAAGCTTTCTTT. This gives the protein CATSDPGRGTEAFF.

The V call is TRBV7-2, the J call TRBJ1-2, with D possibly matching TRBD1 (5 bases). Germline V gene data show CDR1 as SGHTA and CDR2 as FQGNSA. V was trimmed by 1 base and J by 8 bases, leaving 14 bases between them. The CDR3 is 14 amino acids. CDR3 region: CASSLELGLGGYTF. For the CDR3, the DNA is TGTGCCAGCAGCTTAGAGCTGGGACTCGGGGGCTACACCTTC.

This chain connects TRBV3-1 (or the pseudogene TRBV3-2) to TRBJ1-2; TRBD1 agrees at 7 bases. The J segment lost 0 bases and the V segment lost 3 bases, leaving 4 bases of the junction unmatched. The germline gives CDR1 LGHDT, CDR2 YNNKEL (reference sequence). The CDR3 extends over 15 amino acids. CDR3 amino acids: CASSQRTGPNYGYTF. The CDR3 DNA follows: TGTGCCAGCAGCCAGCGGACAGGTCCTAACTATGGCTACACCTTC.

In nucleotides, the CDR3 is TGTGCCACCAGTGGGAGAACCGTGGGGGGTGAGGCCCAGTACTTC. Protein sequence: CATSGRTVGGEAQYF. V gene TRBV24-1 combines with J gene TRBJ2-5, with D tentatively TRBD2 (6 bases). The germline V gene has CDR1 KGHDR and CDR2 SFDVKD. The CDR3 covers 15 residues. The germline V and J ends were trimmed by 5 bases and 9 bases, with 21 bases remaining between them.

This chain joins TRBV6-1 and TRBJ1-1, with 10 bases identical to TRBD1. This CDR3 is 14 amino acids long. The germline V gene encodes CDR1 MNHNS and CDR2 SASEGT. V lost 6 bases to trimming and J lost 4 bases; unmatched junction nucleotides: 5. CDR3 sequence reads: CASRGRDRGTEAFF. The DNA of the CDR3 is TGTGCCAGCAGGGGTCGGGACAGGGGCACTGAAGCTTTCTTT.

The chain has TRBV2 and TRBJ1-4; unclear D gene. The V gene's germline CDR1 is SNHLY and CDR2 FYNNEI. The length of the CDR3 is 14 residues. V was shortened by 10 bases and J by 0 bases, with 12 bases between the two germline ends. CDR3 nucleotides: TGTGCCACCCTTCAAGCTACAACTAATGAAAAACTGTTTTTT. Its translation: CATLQATTNEKLFF.

Only a few counts were recorded for this clone. V gene TRBV10-2 combines with J gene TRBJ2-1; D uncertain. CDR3 length: 15 residues. Germline CDR1 and CDR2: WSHSY and SAAADI. The V end was cut by 2 bases, the J end by 4 bases, with 12 bases between. The CDR3 nucleotides are TGCGCCAGCAGTGAGGGCCTCACCGGGTACAATGAGCAGTTCTTC. This translates into CASSEGLTGYNEQFF.

V is TRBV28 and J is TRBJ1-1; D call uncertain. The CDR3 is 13 amino acids. From germline, CDR1 is MDHEN and CDR2 SYDVKM. Trimming left V 5 bases short and J 1 base short, with 8 bases between. CDR3 bases: TGTGCCAGCAGTGAAATCAGGAACACTGAAGCTTTCTTT. It codes for CASSEIRNTEAFF.

Only one count was recorded for this clone. This chain joins TRBV5-6 and TRBJ2-5; TRBD2 aligns across 15 bases. Looked up from germline, CDR1 is SGHDT and CDR2 is YYEEEE. CDR3 length equals 17 residues. Germline trimming cut 4 bases from V and 5 bases from J; bases unmatched to any gene: 9. The CDR3 DNA reads as TGTGCCAGCAGCCTGGGAGGGACTAGCGGGAGGTATGAGACCCAGTACTTC. It specifies CASSLGGTSGRYETQYF. The full variable domain, rest sourced from reference TRBV5-6 and TRBJ2-5, is DAGVTQSPTHLIKTRGQQVTLRCSPKSGHDTVSWYQQALGQGPQFIFQYYEEEERQRGNFPDRFSGHQFPNYSSELNVNALLLGDSALYLCASSLGGTSGRYETQYFGPGTRLLVL.

This CDR3 is CASAGYSNQPQHF. The CDR3 DNA reads as TGTGCCAGTGCAGGCTATAGCAATCAGCCCCAGCATTTT. The J gene is TRBJ1-5, the V gene TRBV19; D call uncertain. The CDR3 consists of 13 residues. Looked up from germline, CDR1 is LNHDA and CDR2 is SQIVND (reference sequence). V lost 8 bases and J lost 0, with 8 bases in between.

The chain carries TRBV25-1 and TRBJ2-5; 9 bases match TRBD1. Trimming removed 7 bases from V and 5 bases from J; junction bases left unmatched: 8. CDR1 and CDR2 from the germline V gene are MGHDK and SYGVNS. The CDR3 totals 14 residues. CDR3 DNA: TGTGCCAGCACCCCAGGACAGGGGATGGAGACCCAGTACTTC. This sequence encodes CASTPGQGMETQYF.